This T cell receptor beta chain was found in a study of blood T cells in healthy people across ages. CDR3 size: 15 residues. V lost 5 bases to trimming and J lost 3 bases, with 16 bases between them. Germline CDR1 SEHNR, CDR2 FQNEAQ (reference sequence). A second about 7 to 11 cycle PCR used barcoded and J-beta primers. In TCRdb, the 5' RACE reads were re-called with MiXCR into one record per CDR3 protein. This sample has more than 1 million distinct CDR3 sequences, with around 45% found just once. This chain uses TRBV7-9 with TRBJ1-1; TRBD1 is a possible D gene (5 bases). The sequenced sample consisted of blood. The source is a woman in her fifties or sixties in good health. CDR3 bases: TGTGCCAGCAGCGCCAGGGCGGTTTTTGACACTGAAGCTTTCTTT. It is translated as CASSARAVFDTEAFF.